These T cell receptor beta chains were read from a single sample in a study of Graves' ophthalmopathy and Graves' hyperthyroidism. In TCRdb, the multiplex PCR reads were re-called with MiXCR into one record per CDR3 protein. The sample includes around 1.1 million distinct CDR3 sequences, about two fifths of them seen just once. Sequenced material: peripheral blood or thyroid tissue (not recorded which). These receptors came from an adult man with Graves' hyperthyroidism. CDR3s leave out the opening cysteine and the closing phenylalanine or tryptophan.

CDR3 protein | J gene | V gene
ASSNPTGVYGYT | TRBJ1-2 | TRBV7-2
ASSLEGWGAEKLF | TRBJ1-4 | TRBV7-9
ACPVQTAYGYT | TRBJ1-2 | TRBV30
ASSPGTGFSYEQY | TRBJ2-7 | TRBV7-9
ASSFGATRGEQY | TRBJ2-7 | TRBV5-6
ASNGGQGSTEAF | TRBJ1-1 | TRBV5-8
SIRLGSYEQY | TRBJ2-7 | TRBV29-1
ASSVTDMNTEAF | TRBJ1-1 | TRBV19
ASSRTGHNTGELF | TRBJ2-2 | TRBV11-3
ASSITENQPQH | TRBJ1-5 | TRBV14
AWARGDGETQY | TRBJ2-5 | TRBV30
ASSKHYRVEQY | TRBJ2-7 | TRBV7-6
ASTKQSTATQAF | TRBJ1-1 | TRBV12-3/TRBV12-4
ASSPTGSEEQY | TRBJ2-7 | TRBV10-2